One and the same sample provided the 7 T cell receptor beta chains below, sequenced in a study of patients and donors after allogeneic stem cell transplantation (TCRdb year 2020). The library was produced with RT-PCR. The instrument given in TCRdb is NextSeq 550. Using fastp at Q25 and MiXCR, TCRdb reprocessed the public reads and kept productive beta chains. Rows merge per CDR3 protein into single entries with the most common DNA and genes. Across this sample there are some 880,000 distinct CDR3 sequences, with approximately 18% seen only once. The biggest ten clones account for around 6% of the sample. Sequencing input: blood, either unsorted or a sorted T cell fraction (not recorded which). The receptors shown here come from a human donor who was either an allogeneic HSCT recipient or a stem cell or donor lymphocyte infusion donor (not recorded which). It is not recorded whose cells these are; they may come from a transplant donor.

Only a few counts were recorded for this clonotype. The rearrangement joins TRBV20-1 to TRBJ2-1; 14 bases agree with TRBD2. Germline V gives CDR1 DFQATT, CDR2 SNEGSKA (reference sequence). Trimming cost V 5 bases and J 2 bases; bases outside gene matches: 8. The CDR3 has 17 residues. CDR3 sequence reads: CSAGTSGSFRAYNEQFF. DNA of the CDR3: TGCAGTGCTGGGACTAGCGGGAGTTTCAGGGCCTACAATGAGCAGTTCTTC.

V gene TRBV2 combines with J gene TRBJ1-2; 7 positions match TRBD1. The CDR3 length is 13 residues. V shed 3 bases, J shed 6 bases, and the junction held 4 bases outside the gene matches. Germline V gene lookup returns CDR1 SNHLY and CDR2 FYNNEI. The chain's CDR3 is CASSDEGADGYTF. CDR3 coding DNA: TGTGCCAGCAGTGATGAGGGGGCTGATGGCTACACCTTC.

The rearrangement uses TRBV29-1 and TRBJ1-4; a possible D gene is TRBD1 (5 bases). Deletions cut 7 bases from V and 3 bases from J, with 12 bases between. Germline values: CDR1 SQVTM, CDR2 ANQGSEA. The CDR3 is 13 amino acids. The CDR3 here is CSARMGANEKLFF. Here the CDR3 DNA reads TGCAGCGCTCGCATGGGGGCTAATGAAAAACTGTTTTTT. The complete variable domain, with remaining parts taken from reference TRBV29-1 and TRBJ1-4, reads SAVISQKPSRDICQRGTSLTIQCQVDSQVTMMFWYRQQPGQSLTLIATANQGSEATYESGFVIDKFPISRPNLTFSTLTVSNMSPEDSSIYLCSARMGANEKLFFGSGTQLSVL.

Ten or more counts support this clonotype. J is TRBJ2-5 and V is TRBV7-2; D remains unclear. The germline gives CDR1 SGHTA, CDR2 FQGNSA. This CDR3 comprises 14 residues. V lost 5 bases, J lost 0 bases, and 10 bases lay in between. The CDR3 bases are TGTGCCAGCAGCCCGACTGTGTACCAAGAGACCCAGTACTTC. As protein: CASSPTVYQETQYF.

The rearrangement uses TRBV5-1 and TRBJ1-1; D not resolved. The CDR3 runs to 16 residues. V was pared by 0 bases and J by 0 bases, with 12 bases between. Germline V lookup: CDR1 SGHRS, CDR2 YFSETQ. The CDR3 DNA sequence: TGCGCCAGCAGCTTGGCGGGAGGGAGCATGAACACTGAAGCTTTCTTT. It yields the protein CASSLAGGSMNTEAFF.

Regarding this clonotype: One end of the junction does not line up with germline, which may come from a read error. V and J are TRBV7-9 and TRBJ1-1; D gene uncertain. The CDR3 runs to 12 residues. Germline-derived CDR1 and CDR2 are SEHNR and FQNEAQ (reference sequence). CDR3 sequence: CASSLEGSLKAF. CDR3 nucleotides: TGTGCCAGCAGCTTAGAGGGCAGCCTCAAGGCTTTT.

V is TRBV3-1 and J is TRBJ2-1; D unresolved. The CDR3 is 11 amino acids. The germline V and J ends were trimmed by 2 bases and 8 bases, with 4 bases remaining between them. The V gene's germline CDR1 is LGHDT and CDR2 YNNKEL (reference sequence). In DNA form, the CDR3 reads TGTGCCAGCAGCCAACTGGATGAGCAGTTCTTC. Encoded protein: CASSQLDEQFF.